The TCR beta chain described here comes from a study of TIL therapy for anti-PD-1-resistant metastatic lung cancer. Documented time point: pre-treatment sample, taken before nivolumab and TIL therapy. The tumor samples were excised metastases, mostly pleural nodules or supraclavicular lymph nodes. Progressing patients received lymphodepletion, expanded TIL infusion and IL-2. The libraries were made with immunoSEQ v3. Generated by immunoSEQ multiplex PCR, the TCRdb table keeps only in-frame clones and is missing some. The sample includes tens of thousands of clones, 63% seen only once; the top ten take more than 15%. The clonotype comes from a woman between 30 and 85 years old with non-small cell lung cancer. The sample was tumor tissue, taken at baseline.

The chain's CDR3 is CAGDRETTTYEQYF. The DNA for the CDR3 is TGTGCCGGAGACAGGGAGACTACGACCTACGAGCAGTACTTC. V usage is TRBV6-5 and J usage is TRBJ2-7, with 7 nucleotides matching TRBD1. CDR1 and CDR2 (germline): MNHEY, SVGAGI. V dropped 11 bases and J dropped 2; count of bases not matched to a gene: 12. There are 14 residues in the CDR3.